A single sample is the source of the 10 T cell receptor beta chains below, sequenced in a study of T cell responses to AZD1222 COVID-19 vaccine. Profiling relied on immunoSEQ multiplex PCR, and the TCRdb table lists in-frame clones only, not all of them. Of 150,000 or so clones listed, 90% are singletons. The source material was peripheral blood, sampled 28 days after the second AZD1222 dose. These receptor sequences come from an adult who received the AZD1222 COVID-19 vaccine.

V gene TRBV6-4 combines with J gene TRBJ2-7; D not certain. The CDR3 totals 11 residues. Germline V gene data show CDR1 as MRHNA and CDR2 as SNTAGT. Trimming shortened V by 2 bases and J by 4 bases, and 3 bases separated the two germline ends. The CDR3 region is CASSDGYEQYF. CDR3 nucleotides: TGTGCCAGCAGTGACGGTTACGAGCAGTACTTC.

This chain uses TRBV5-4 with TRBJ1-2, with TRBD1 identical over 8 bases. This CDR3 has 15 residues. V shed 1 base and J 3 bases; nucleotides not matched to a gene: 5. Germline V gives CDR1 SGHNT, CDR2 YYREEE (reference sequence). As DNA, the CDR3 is TGTGCCAGCAGCTTGCGGCCAGGGGGCGACTATGGCTACACCTTC. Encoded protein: CASSLRPGGDYGYTF.

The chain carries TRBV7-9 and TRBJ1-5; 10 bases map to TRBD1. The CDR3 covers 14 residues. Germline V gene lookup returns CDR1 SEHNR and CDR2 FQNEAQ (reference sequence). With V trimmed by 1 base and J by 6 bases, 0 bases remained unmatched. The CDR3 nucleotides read TGTGCCAGCAGCTTAGGACAGGGGGCTCAGCCCCAGCATTTT. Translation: CASSLGQGAQPQHF.

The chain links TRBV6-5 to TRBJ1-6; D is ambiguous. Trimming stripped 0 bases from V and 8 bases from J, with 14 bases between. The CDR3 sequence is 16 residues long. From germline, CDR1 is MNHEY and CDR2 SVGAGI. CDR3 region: CASSYSPDMGYSPLHF. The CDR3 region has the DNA TGTGCCAGCAGTTACTCCCCTGACATGGGGTATTCACCCCTCCACTTT.

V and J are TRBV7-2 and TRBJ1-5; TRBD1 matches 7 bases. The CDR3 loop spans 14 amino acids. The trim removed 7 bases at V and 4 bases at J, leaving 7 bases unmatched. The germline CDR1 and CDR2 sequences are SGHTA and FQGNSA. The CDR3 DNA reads TGTGCCAGCACCCCAGGGGGGGGGAATCAGCCCCAGCATTTT. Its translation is CASTPGGGNQPQHF.

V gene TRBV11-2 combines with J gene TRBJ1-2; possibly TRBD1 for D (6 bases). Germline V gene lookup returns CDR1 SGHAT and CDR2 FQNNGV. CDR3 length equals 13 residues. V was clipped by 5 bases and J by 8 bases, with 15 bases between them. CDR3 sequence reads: CASSDYDRQGYTF. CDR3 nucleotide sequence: TGTGCCAGCAGCGATTACGACAGGCAGGGCTACACCTTC. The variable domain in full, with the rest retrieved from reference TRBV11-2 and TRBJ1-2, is EAGVAQSPRYKIIEKRQSVAFWCNPISGHATLYWYQQILGQGPKLLIQFQNNGVVDDSQLPKDRFSAERLKGVDSTLKIQPAKLEDSAVYLCASSDYDRQGYTFGSGTRLTVV.

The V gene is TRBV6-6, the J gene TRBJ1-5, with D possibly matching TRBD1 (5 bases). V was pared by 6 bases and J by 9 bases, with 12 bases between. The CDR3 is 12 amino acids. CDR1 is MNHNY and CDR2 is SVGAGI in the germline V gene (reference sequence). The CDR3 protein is CASSLTEPPQHF. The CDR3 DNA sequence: TGTGCCAGCAGCCTGACAGAGCCGCCCCAGCATTTT.

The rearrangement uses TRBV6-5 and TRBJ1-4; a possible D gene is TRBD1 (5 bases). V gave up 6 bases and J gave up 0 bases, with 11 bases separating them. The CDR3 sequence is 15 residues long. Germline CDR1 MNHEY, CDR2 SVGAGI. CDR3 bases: TGTGCCAGCAGCCTAGCAGGGACAACTAATGAAAAACTGTTTTTT. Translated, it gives CASSLAGTTNEKLFF.

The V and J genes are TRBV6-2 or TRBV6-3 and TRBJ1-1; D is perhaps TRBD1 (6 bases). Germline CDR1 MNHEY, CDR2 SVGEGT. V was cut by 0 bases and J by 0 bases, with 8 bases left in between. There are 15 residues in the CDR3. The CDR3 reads CASSYSGGVNTEAFF. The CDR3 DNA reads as TGTGCCAGCAGTTACTCAGGGGGTGTGAACACTGAAGCTTTCTTT.

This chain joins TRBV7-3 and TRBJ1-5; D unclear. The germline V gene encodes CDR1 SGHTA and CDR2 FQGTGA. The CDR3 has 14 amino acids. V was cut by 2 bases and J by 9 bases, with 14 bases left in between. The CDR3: CASSLDLFKRPQHF. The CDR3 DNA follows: TGTGCCAGCAGCTTAGACCTTTTTAAGCGGCCCCAGCATTTT.